A single sample is the source of the 22 T cell receptor beta chains below, sequenced in a study of blood T cells in healthy people across ages. Together with a sample-barcoded 5' primer, a J-beta primer mix was included in a second PCR lasting about 6 to 12 cycles. One entry per CDR3 protein results from TCRdb running MiXCR on the 5' RACE reads. Of about 680,000 distinct CDR3 sequences detected, around 45% appear once; the ten largest clones hold about a third. The specimen sequenced was blood. All receptors come from an older woman in good health.

The chain has TRBV25-1 and TRBJ1-4; D gene ambiguous. CDR3 length equals 14 residues. CDR1 is MGHDK and CDR2 is SYGVNS in the germline V gene. V was pared by 2 bases and J by 4 bases, with 8 bases between. CDR3 nucleotides: TGTGCCAGCAGTGAAGCCCGGGATAATGAAAAACTGTTTTTT. The encoded protein is CASSEARDNEKLFF. The whole variable domain, filled in from reference TRBV25-1 and TRBJ1-4, reads EADIYQTPRYLVIGTGKKITLECSQTMGHDKMYWYQQDPGMELHLIHYSYGVNSTEKGDLSSESTVSRIRTEHFPLTLESARPSHTSQYLCASSEARDNEKLFFGSGTQLSVL.

This clonotype was counted at least ten times. V is TRBV7-2 and J is TRBJ2-5; 7 nucleotides line up with TRBD2. The CDR3 extends over 15 amino acids. From germline, CDR1 is SGHTA and CDR2 FQGNSA. V dropped 5 bases and J dropped 2; count of bases not matched to a gene: 8. CDR3 protein: CASSREAGEQETQYF. The CDR3 DNA reads as TGTGCCAGCAGCCGGGAGGCGGGGGAGCAAGAGACCCAGTACTTC.

Of note for this clonotype: A read error may explain this, as a much larger clone is one base away. V and J are TRBV5-1 and TRBJ1-6; D call uncertain. This CDR3 is 12 amino acids long. Germline CDR1 reads SGHRS; CDR2 reads YFSETQ. Here the CDR3 DNA reads TGCGCCGGCAGATACGAGAATTCACCCCTCCACTTT. It is translated as CAGRYENSPLHF.

The rearrangement joins TRBV28 to TRBJ1-2; a possible D gene is TRBD1 (6 bases). This CDR3 spans 13 amino acids. V lost 8 bases and J 7 bases, leaving 17 bases between the germline ends. The germline CDR1 and CDR2 sequences are MDHEN and SYDVKM. The CDR3 is CASARTQGSGYTF. The CDR3 bases are TGTGCCAGCGCCCGGACACAGGGCTCTGGCTACACCTTC.

The V and J genes are TRBV11-2 and TRBJ2-4; D might be TRBD1 or TRBD2, each matching 5 bases. V lost 1 base and J 5 bases, leaving 15 bases between the germline ends. This CDR3 comprises 16 residues. CDR1 is SGHAT, CDR2 FQNNGV, per germline. CDR3 bases: TGTGCCAGCAGCTTAGTGTTAGGGACGGACGAAAACATTCAGTACTTC. As protein: CASSLVLGTDENIQYF.

In this sample, this clonotype turned up a few times. This chain uses TRBV29-1 with TRBJ2-5, with D possibly TRBD2 on 5 matching bases. Trimming left V 2 bases short and J 2 bases short, with 12 bases between. Germline V gene sequence: CDR1 SQVTM, CDR2 ANQGSEA. This CDR3 region has 14 residues. CDR3 DNA sequence: TGCAGCGTTGAACTGGACTCCTGGCAAGAGACCCAGTACTTC. This sequence encodes CSVELDSWQETQYF. Combining the CDR3 with reference TRBV29-1 and TRBJ2-5 gives the whole variable domain SAVISQKPSRDICQRGTSLTIQCQVDSQVTMMFWYRQQPGQSLTLIATANQGSEATYESGFVIDKFPISRPNLTFSTLTVSNMSPEDSSIYLCSVELDSWQETQYFGPGTRLLVL.

V usage is TRBV7-2 and J usage is TRBJ2-1; D is unresolved. V gave up 5 bases and J gave up 6 bases, with 8 bases separating them. There are 12 residues in the CDR3. In germline, CDR1 is SGHTA, CDR2 FQGNSA. The DNA of the CDR3 is TGTGCCAGCAGCCAGCAGGTCAATGAGCAGTTCTTC. This encodes CASSQQVNEQFF.

The table lists this clonotype with a few counts. As DNA, the CDR3 is TGTGCCATCAGTGGGGTAGCGGGAGGGCTCTCCTACGAGCAGTACTTC. The encoded protein is CAISGVAGGLSYEQYF. The chain links TRBV10-3 to TRBJ2-7, with 11 nucleotides matching TRBD2. V was clipped by 4 bases and J by 0 bases; unmatched bases: 5. Germline V gene lookup returns CDR1 ENHRY and CDR2 SYGVKD. This CDR3 has 16 residues.

V usage is TRBV10-3 and J usage is TRBJ2-5; the match to TRBD1 covers 11 bases. The CDR3 totals 15 residues. V lost 3 bases, J lost 8 bases, and 8 bases stayed unmatched. Looked up from germline, CDR1 is ENHRY and CDR2 is SYGVKD. The CDR3 sequence is CAISENRDRGETQYF. In DNA, the CDR3 is TGTGCCATCAGTGAAAACCGGGACAGGGGGGAAACCCAGTACTTC.

This chain uses TRBV7-2 with TRBJ1-2, with 10 bases identical to TRBD1. The length of the CDR3 is 15 residues. Germline-derived CDR1 and CDR2 are SGHTA and FQGNSA. The J segment lost 8 bases and the V segment lost 3 bases, leaving 9 bases of the junction unmatched. CDR3 DNA sequence: TGTGCCAGCAGCTTGTTGGACAGGGGGGGTGCCGGCTACACCTTC. It yields the protein CASSLLDRGGAGYTF.

This sequence joins TRBV6-6 and TRBJ1-6; tentatively, D is TRBD1 (6 bases). V lost 4 bases to trimming and J lost 7 bases, with 14 bases between them. There are 15 residues in the CDR3. Germline CDR1 reads MNHNY; CDR2 reads SVGAGI (reference sequence). The CDR3 nucleotides are TGTGCCAGCAGTTCGGGGGCGGGCGTCAATTCACCCCTCCACTTT. Residues: CASSSGAGVNSPLHF.

Turning to this clonotype: The junction departs from germline at one end; a sequencing error may be responsible. V is TRBV5-1 and J is TRBJ2-4; no clear D gene. Germline CDR1 and CDR2: SGHRS and YFSETQ. The CDR3 is 16 amino acids. The CDR3 DNA is TGCGCCAGCAGGTCTGTGTTGACTGGCTCGGGTGACATTCAGTGCTTC. Its protein product is CASRSVLTGSGDIQCF.

This clonotype came up a few times. The J gene is TRBJ2-7, the V gene TRBV29-1; D is uncertain. V gave up 2 bases and J gave up 6 bases, with 11 bases separating them. Germline V CDR1 and CDR2: SQVTM, ANQGSEA. The CDR3 loop spans 12 amino acids. The CDR3 region is CSVESSSLEQYF. The CDR3 DNA is TGCAGCGTTGAATCTTCCAGCCTCGAGCAGTACTTC.

The sample holds one count of this clonotype. The gene calls are TRBV12-3 or TRBV12-4 and TRBJ2-3, with 10 bases identical to TRBD2. The V segment lost 6 bases and the J segment 2 bases; nucleotides outside the gene matches: 26. This CDR3 spans 22 amino acids. The CDR3, as DNA: TGTGCCAGCAGCCCTGAGACAGGAGGGGGGCTAGCGGGAGTTGGGGTCACAGATACGCAGTATTTT. Residues: CASSPETGGGLAGVGVTDTQYF.

The V and J genes are TRBV4-3 and TRBJ2-7; D is unresolved. The germline CDR1 and CDR2 sequences are LGHNA and YSLEER. V was trimmed by 0 bases and J by 2 bases, leaving 8 bases between them. The CDR3 runs 14 residues. The CDR3 region has the DNA TGCGCCAGCAGCCAAGATGTTACAGCCTACGAGCAGTACTTC. It encodes CASSQDVTAYEQYF.

This clonotype was counted many times. The chain links TRBV7-3 to TRBJ2-5, with TRBD2 as a possible D gene (5 bases). Trimming cost V 4 bases and J 2 bases, with 11 bases left between them. The germline V gene has CDR1 SGHTA and CDR2 FQGTGA. The CDR3 consists of 14 residues. CDR3 sequence: CASSSLGGQETQYF. CDR3 sequence (DNA): TGTGCCAGCAGCTCACTCGGCGGGCAAGAGACCCAGTACTTC.

V is TRBV6-1 and J is TRBJ1-6; a possible D gene is TRBD1 (5 bases). V was pared by 4 bases and J by 6 bases, with 19 bases between. The CDR3 length is 17 residues. From germline, CDR1 is MNHNS and CDR2 SASEGT. The CDR3, as DNA: TGTGCCAGCAGTGGTTTAGGAACAAGGGGTAGTAATTCACCCCTCCACTTT. Translation gives CASSGLGTRGSNSPLHF.

This clonotype was seen a handful of times. The chain recombines TRBV29-1 with TRBJ2-7; D may be TRBD2 (5 bases). The V gene lost 4 bases and the J gene lost 2 bases, with 9 bases spanning the gap. This CDR3 comprises 12 residues. Germline values: CDR1 SQVTM, CDR2 ANQGSEA. The CDR3 protein is CSVVGRTYEQYF. The DNA for the CDR3 is TGCAGCGTTGTAGGGAGAACCTACGAGCAGTACTTC.

To note about this clonotype: This may be a read error: a much more frequent sequence differs by one nucleotide. The chain has TRBV30 and TRBJ2-1, with TRBD1 as a possible D gene (6 bases). V was cut by 4 bases and J by 10 bases, with 17 bases left in between. Germline V gene data show CDR1 as GTSNPN and CDR2 as SVGIG (reference sequence). There are 13 residues in the CDR3. The CDR3 sequence: CAWKRKGGREQFF. The CDR3 DNA sequence: TGTGCCTGGAAGCGAAAAGGGGGTAGGGAGCAGTTCTTC.

This clonotype was recorded a few times. V gene TRBV14 combines with J gene TRBJ2-5; TRBD1 matches 7 bases. The length of the CDR3 is 16 residues. V dropped 1 base and J dropped 2; count of bases not matched to a gene: 7. Per germline, CDR1 SGHDN and CDR2 FVKESK. Here the CDR3 DNA reads TGTGCCAGCAGCCAAGTAGGGACAGCGCTTCAAGAGACCCAGTACTTC. Translation gives CASSQVGTALQETQYF.

This clonotype appeared many times. The rearrangement joins TRBV3-1 to TRBJ2-7, with 11 bases aligning to TRBD2. Unmatched junction bases numbered 0, after V lost 8 bases and J lost 0 bases. The CDR3 contains 13 residues. Germline V lookup: CDR1 LGHDT, CDR2 YNNKEL (reference sequence). The CDR3 bases are TGTGCCAGCGGGACTAGCGGCTCCTACGAGCAGTACTTC. Translating gives CASGTSGSYEQYF.

This clonotype was counted a few times. V and J are TRBV20-1 and TRBJ2-3; tentatively, D is TRBD1 (5 bases). Looked up from germline, CDR1 is DFQATT and CDR2 is SNEGSKA (reference sequence). V was pared by 5 bases and J by 4 bases, with 19 bases between. This CDR3 comprises 15 residues. The CDR3 DNA reads as TGCAGTGCTCGCCGAGCAGGGTTACGGGCAGATACGCAGTATTTT. Amino acid sequence: CSARRAGLRADTQYF.